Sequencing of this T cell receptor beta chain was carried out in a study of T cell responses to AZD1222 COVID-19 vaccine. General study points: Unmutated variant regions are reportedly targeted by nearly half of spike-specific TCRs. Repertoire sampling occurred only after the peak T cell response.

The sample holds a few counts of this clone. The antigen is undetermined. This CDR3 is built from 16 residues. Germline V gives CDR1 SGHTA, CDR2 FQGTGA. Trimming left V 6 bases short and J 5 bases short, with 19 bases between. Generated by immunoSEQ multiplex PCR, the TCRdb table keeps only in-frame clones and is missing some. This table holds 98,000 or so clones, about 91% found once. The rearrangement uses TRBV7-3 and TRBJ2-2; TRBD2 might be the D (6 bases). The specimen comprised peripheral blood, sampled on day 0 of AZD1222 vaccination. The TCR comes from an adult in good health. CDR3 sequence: CASSTGLSTGTGELFF. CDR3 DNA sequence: TGTGCCAGCAGTACGGGACTCTCGACCGGGACCGGGGAGCTGTTTTTT.